Sequencing of this TCR beta chain was carried out in a study of control samples from healthy donors and cancer patients (dated by TCRdb to 2020 to 2022). Measured from the cysteine to the phenylalanine, the CDR3 is 13 residues long. Taken from the germline V gene (reference sequence), the CDR1 and CDR2 loops are LNHDA and SQIVND. Libraries were built with the immunoSEQ multiplex PCR assay. Imported from immuneACCESS, the table was reduced by TCRdb to in-frame sequences with V and J called. These copies leave out some clones; in studies compared against another copy, an unresolved V gene accounts for under half, and the cause of the remainder is not known. The sample has approximately 100,000 clones on record, about 91% of them singletons. The top ten clonotypes cover roughly 13% of the sample. This clone was recorded once. The antigen this receptor binds is unknown. Because the CDR3's place on the DNA is in doubt, the DNA is left out and the CDR3 is given as listed by TCRdb.

Material for sequencing was blood. This receptor was identified in a man aged 25 to 40 in good health. The chain couples TRBV19 to TRBJ2-3; no DNA check was done on the table's D call, TRBD2. CDR3 protein: CASSIRFGDTQYF.